Listed here are 26 T cell receptor beta chains from one sample, sequenced in a study of identical twins. TCRdb independently ran MiXCR on the 5' RACE reads; one entry per CDR3 protein. Of some 690,000 distinct CDR3 sequences listed, about 20% were seen once; the top ten hold approximately 4.5%. This sample also belongs to another study, concerning T cells expressing NK-cell markers.

Sequencing input: PBMCs. Source of these receptors: a woman between 18 and 29 years old in good health.

The chain combines TRBV6-4 with TRBJ2-1; D might be TRBD1 or TRBD2, each matching 5 bases. CDR3 length: 15 residues. V lost 5 bases and J lost 6, with 17 bases in between. CDR1 is MRHNA and CDR2 is SNTAGT in the germline V gene. CDR3 nucleotides: TGTGCCAGCAGTAACAGGCTGGGACCCGGCAATGAGCAGTTCTTC. This translates into CASSNRLGPGNEQFF.

V and J are TRBV12-3 or TRBV12-4 and TRBJ2-7; possibly TRBD1 for D (6 bases). The CDR3 runs to 13 residues. The V end lost 5 bases, the J end lost 2 bases, and 10 bases lay between the germline ends. The CDR3 sequence: CASSTGWAYEQYF. CDR3 bases: TGTGCCAGCAGTACAGGGTGGGCCTACGAGCAGTACTTC.

The chain recombines TRBV7-9 with TRBJ2-5, with D possibly matching TRBD2 (5 bases). Between the trimmed V and J ends, which lost 5 bases and 4 bases, there was a span of 17 bases. The CDR3 consists of 15 residues. Germline V CDR1 and CDR2: SEHNR, FQNEAQ (reference sequence). The CDR3 loop reads CASSDRAAAPETQYF. In DNA form, the CDR3 reads TGTGCCAGCAGCGATAGGGCAGCGGCTCCAGAGACCCAGTACTTC.

The chain has TRBV29-1 and TRBJ2-3, with 14 bases aligning to TRBD2. The germline V gene has CDR1 SQVTM and CDR2 ANQGSEA. This CDR3 has 15 amino acids. The J segment lost 5 bases and the V segment lost 4 bases, leaving 5 bases of the junction unmatched. CDR3 sequence reads: CSVGGLAGAGDTQYF. The CDR3 DNA reads TGCAGCGTTGGGGGACTAGCGGGAGCGGGAGATACGCAGTATTTT.

This clonotype came up a few times. The chain has TRBV3-1 and TRBJ2-1, with TRBD2 identical over 9 bases. Germline V gene lookup returns CDR1 LGHDT and CDR2 YNNKEL (reference sequence). The trim removed 1 base at V and 4 bases at J, leaving 2 bases unmatched. The CDR3 has 15 amino acids. DNA for the CDR3: TGTGCCAGCAGCCAAGGGACTAGCGCGTACAATGAGCAGTTCTTC. Translated: CASSQGTSAYNEQFF.

This clonotype was counted a few times. The rearrangement uses TRBV9 and TRBJ2-1; 12 nucleotides align to TRBD2. V was clipped by 1 base and J by 6 bases; unmatched bases: 5. There are 16 residues in the CDR3. CDR1 SGDLS and CDR2 YYNGEE come from the germline V gene. Written as DNA, the CDR3 is TGTGCCAGCAGCGTACCGACTAGCGGGAGCTCCAATGAGCAGTTCTTC. Translation gives CASSVPTSGSSNEQFF.

The V and J genes are TRBV28 and TRBJ2-7, with D possibly TRBD2 on 5 matching bases. Germline V gene sequence: CDR1 MDHEN, CDR2 SYDVKM. V lost 10 bases, J lost 4 bases, and 17 bases lay in between. This CDR3 comprises 13 residues. The CDR3 here is CAISTTPFYEQYF. CDR3 coding DNA: TGTGCCATCTCGACTACTCCTTTTTACGAGCAGTACTTC.

V is TRBV5-1 and J is TRBJ2-7; D gene unclear. With 9 bases removed from V and 7 bases from J, the gap between germline ends came to 8 bases. Germline values: CDR1 SGHRS, CDR2 YFSETQ. This CDR3 is built from 9 residues. The CDR3 here is CATREEQYF. The CDR3 bases are TGCGCCACCCGCGAGGAGCAGTACTTC.

The rearrangement uses TRBV7-2 and TRBJ2-7, with 11 bases fitting TRBD1. The V gene's germline CDR1 is SGHTA and CDR2 FQGNSA. V lost 4 bases, J lost 9 bases, and 8 bases stayed unmatched. The length of the CDR3 is 14 residues. CDR3 sequence (DNA): TGTGCCAGCAGCTCCGCAGCGGGGACAGGGGGGCAGTACTTC. Translated, it gives CASSSAAGTGGQYF.

The V gene is TRBV9, the J gene TRBJ2-4, with 7 positions matching TRBD1. Germline lookup yields CDR1 SGDLS and CDR2 YYNGEE. V lost 0 bases and J lost 7; bases outside the gene matches: 1. The CDR3 contains 13 residues. The CDR3 here is CASSVEGANIQYF. CDR3 coding DNA: TGTGCCAGCAGCGTAGAGGGGGCTAACATTCAGTACTTC.

This clonotype came up once. The chain couples TRBV7-9 to TRBJ2-3, with 7 bases matching TRBD2. The CDR3 runs 15 residues. Trimming at V came to 3 bases and at J to 5 bases, leaving 8 bases not matched to a gene. Germline CDR1 reads SEHNR; CDR2 reads FQNEAQ (reference sequence). CDR3 residues: CASSFGRGRGDTQYF. CDR3 DNA: TGTGCCAGCAGCTTTGGTCGCGGGAGAGGAGATACGCAGTATTTT.

This chain links TRBV20-1 with TRBJ2-1; D may match TRBD1 or TRBD2 (5 bases each). V was trimmed by 5 bases and J by 11 bases, leaving 19 bases between them. CDR1 is DFQATT, CDR2 SNEGSKA, per germline (reference sequence). This CDR3 contains 13 residues. In nucleotides, the CDR3 is TGCAGTGCTGAGGGGCCCCTACGAAACAAGCAGTTCTTC. This encodes CSAEGPLRNKQFF.

This clonotype was picked up many times. The J gene is TRBJ1-6, the V gene TRBV5-1; D not certain. The CDR3 spans 16 residues. Germline-derived CDR1 and CDR2 are SGHRS and YFSETQ. V lost 0 bases and J lost 8, with 15 bases in between. The chain's CDR3 is CASSLGLERSHSPLHF. The CDR3 DNA is TGCGCCAGCAGCTTGGGGCTTGAGAGGAGTCATTCACCCCTCCACTTT. The variable domain in full, completed from reference TRBV5-1 and TRBJ1-6, reads KAGVTQTPRYLIKTRGQQVTLSCSPISGHRSVSWYQQTPGQGLQFLFEYFSETQRNKGNFPGRFSGRQFSNSRSEMNVSTLELGDSALYLCASSLGLERSHSPLHFGNGTRLTVT.

DNA for the CDR3: TGCAGTGCTAGCTTAGCGGGAGTCCATGAGCAGTTCTTC. Protein: CSASLAGVHEQFF. The chain is built from TRBV20-1 and TRBJ2-1; 9 positions match TRBD2. The CDR3 length is 13 residues. The J segment lost 8 bases and the V segment lost 3 bases, leaving 5 bases of the junction unmatched. Germline V gene data show CDR1 as DFQATT and CDR2 as SNEGSKA (reference sequence).

This chain links TRBV12-3 or TRBV12-4 with TRBJ2-5; TRBD2 matches 10 bases. The CDR3 consists of 17 residues. Trimming cost V 2 bases and J 4 bases; bases outside gene matches: 10. CDR3 in amino acids: CASSLKNPLAGVETQYF. The CDR3 bases are TGTGCCAGCAGTTTAAAAAATCCCCTAGCGGGGGTAGAGACCCAGTACTTC.

The chain is built from TRBV12-3 or TRBV12-4 and TRBJ2-7; no clear D gene. V dropped 6 bases and J dropped 3 bases, with 18 bases sitting between them. The CDR3 loop spans 15 amino acids. The DNA for the CDR3 is TGTGCCAGCAGCTACCCCAGGCAGGCGGTCTACGAGCAGTACTTC. Protein sequence: CASSYPRQAVYEQYF.

This clonotype was seen a few times. The chain carries TRBV25-1 and TRBJ2-1; D perhaps matches TRBD1 (6 bases). Trimming took 4 bases from V and 7 from J, leaving 14 bases between them. CDR3 length: 14 amino acids. Germline-derived CDR1 and CDR2 are MGHDK and SYGVNS. This CDR3 is CASSGSGTKNEQFF. CDR3 nucleotide sequence: TGTGCCAGCAGTGGATCCGGGACAAAGAATGAGCAGTTCTTC.

The chain has TRBV7-9 and TRBJ2-2; 7 bases are shared with TRBD1. V gave up 2 bases and J gave up 9 bases; unmatched junction bases: 9. This CDR3 is 15 amino acids long. Germline-derived CDR1 and CDR2 are SEHNR and FQNEAQ (reference sequence). This chain's CDR3 is CASSLLDRFGRELFF. DNA of the CDR3: TGTGCCAGCAGCTTACTGGACAGGTTCGGAAGGGAGCTGTTTTTT.

This clonotype was picked up a small number of times. The chain combines TRBV27 with TRBJ2-1; the D gene is possibly TRBD2 (6 bases). The CDR3 length is 15 residues. Germline V CDR1 and CDR2: MNHEY, SMNVEV (reference sequence). The V gene lost 7 bases and the J gene lost 5 bases, with 18 bases spanning the gap. In nucleotides, the CDR3 is TGTGCCAGCATCCCGCGGGGCAGGTTGAACAATGAGCAGTTCTTC. This codes for CASIPRGRLNNEQFF.

This clonotype has a handful of counts. This chain connects TRBV9 to TRBJ2-5, with D perhaps matching TRBD1 (6 bases). Germline CDR1 and CDR2: SGDLS and YYNGEE. The length of the CDR3 is 15 residues. The V and J ends lost 3 bases and 3 bases respectively, with 15 bases between them. The CDR3 here is CASSASSNREETQYF. CDR3 nucleotide sequence: TGTGCCAGCAGCGCCTCCTCTAACAGGGAAGAGACCCAGTACTTC.

The rearrangement uses TRBV20-1 and TRBJ2-2, with D perhaps matching TRBD2 (6 bases). CDR1 is DFQATT and CDR2 is SNEGSKA in the germline V gene (reference sequence). V was cut by 5 bases and J by 0 bases, with 10 bases left in between. CDR3 length: 14 amino acids. The CDR3 DNA reads TGCAGTGCTTTCCGACTAGCGAACACCGGGGAGCTGTTTTTT. Translation gives CSAFRLANTGELFF.

The chain joins TRBV15 to TRBJ2-3; D unresolved. Germline assignment: CDR1 LNHNV and CDR2 YYDKDF (reference sequence). The CDR3 is 16 amino acids. V gave up 0 bases and J gave up 4 bases, with 14 bases separating them. CDR3 coding DNA: TGTGCCACCAGCAGAGATATAATCTACTCTCCAGATACGCAGTATTTT. Protein: CATSRDIIYSPDTQYF.

This chain links TRBV5-1 with TRBJ2-1; the D is unclear. Germline V CDR1 and CDR2: SGHRS, YFSETQ. This CDR3 has 15 residues. The V end was cut by 0 bases, the J end by 5 bases, with 12 bases between. In DNA form, the CDR3 reads TGCGCCAGCAGCTTGGGACACCGACGGGACAATGAGCAGTTCTTC. It yields the protein CASSLGHRRDNEQFF.

The chain has TRBV20-1 and TRBJ1-5; 9 bases agree with TRBD1. The ends lost 5 bases at V and 6 bases at J; junction bases unmatched: 8. This CDR3 has 14 amino acids. Germline V gene sequence: CDR1 DFQATT, CDR2 SNEGSKA (reference sequence). CDR3 DNA sequence: TGCAGTGCTGCCTCCGGGACAGGGAGTCAGCCCCAGCATTTT. This sequence encodes CSAASGTGSQPQHF.

The sample holds many counts of this clonotype. The chain couples TRBV20-1 to TRBJ1-2; 8 nucleotides align to TRBD1. CDR1 DFQATT and CDR2 SNEGSKA come from the germline V gene (reference sequence). V gave up 3 bases and J gave up 4 bases; unmatched junction bases: 7. CDR3 size: 14 residues. This CDR3 reads CSARGQANSYGYTF. In nucleotides, the CDR3 is TGCAGTGCTAGGGGACAGGCTAATTCCTATGGCTACACCTTC.

This clonotype was counted only a few times. The chain joins TRBV10-3 to TRBJ1-2; D is unresolved. The V end lost 7 bases, the J end lost 8 bases, and 20 bases lay between the germline ends. Per germline, CDR1 ENHRY and CDR2 SYGVKD. The CDR3 totals 14 residues. CDR3 amino acids: CAINPSNRVGGYTF. The CDR3 region has the DNA TGTGCCATCAATCCCAGTAACCGTGTAGGCGGCTACACCTTC.